This T cell receptor (beta chain) appears in the sequencing data of a study of CD4 T cells in relation to SARS-CoV-2 and coronaviruses. Study-wide findings and caveats: Samples before the pandemic and after infection were not matched within any donor. In around 63% of donors, memory CD4+ clonotypes crossrecognized SARS-CoV-2 and at least one common cold coronavirus spike.

Comments on this clone: The target antigen is unknown.

TCRdb's table, derived via immunoSEQ multiplex PCR, lists solely in-frame clones and lacks some. The sample contains under 20,000 clones, about four fifths of which appear only once. Looked up from germline, CDR1 is SNHLY and CDR2 is FYNNEI. Trimming took off 4 bases at V and 5 bases at J, with 12 bases between the two ends. The CDR3 length is 13 residues. The unexposed donors gave CD4+ T cells in about 2010-2019, prior to COVID-19. After more than eight days of culture, CD4+ T cells were isolated. The sample comprised CD4+ T cells from PBMCs, cultured in vitro. This clonotype originated in a human donor in good health. The J gene is TRBJ2-7, the V gene TRBV2; a weak D match, TRBD2 (5 bases). CDR3 amino acids: CASSVRERDEQYF. CDR3 DNA sequence: TGTGCCAGCAGTGTAAGGGAGCGTGACGAGCAGTACTTC.